These 21 T cell receptor beta chains came from one sample sequenced in a study of shared clonotypes between healthy human individuals. TCRdb's table, derived via immunoSEQ multiplex PCR, lists solely in-frame clones and lacks some. The table has approximately 720,000 clones, more than 70% seen once. Source material: memory CD4+ T cells sorted from blood. Subset given: CD45RA-negative fraction. The source is a woman in her 30s in good health.

Only a few counts were recorded for this clone. The rearrangement joins TRBV28 to TRBJ2-7; 8 positions match TRBD1. The V gene end was trimmed by 6 bases and the J gene end by 2 bases; junction bases not matched to a gene: 9. The CDR3 is 15 residues long. Germline-derived CDR1 and CDR2 are MDHEN and SYDVKM. CDR3 DNA: TGTGCCAGCAGCCCAGGGACAGGAGCCACCTACGAGCAGTACTTC. Translation gives CASSPGTGATYEQYF.

This sequence joins TRBV27 and TRBJ2-7; TRBD2 agrees at 11 bases. The CDR3 has 14 amino acids. CDR1 and CDR2 from the germline V gene are MNHEY and SMNVEV (reference sequence). The J segment lost 4 bases and the V segment lost 6 bases, leaving 5 bases of the junction unmatched. CDR3 region: CASRRGTSGYEQYF. As DNA, the CDR3 is TGTGCCAGCAGGAGGGGGACTAGCGGATACGAGCAGTACTTC.

The chain joins TRBV6-5 to TRBJ1-4, with 11 positions matching TRBD1. The V gene's germline CDR1 is MNHEY and CDR2 SVGAGI. V was pared by 6 bases and J by 10 bases, with 10 bases of the junction left unmatched. The CDR3 runs 15 residues. The CDR3 loop reads CASRQKGQGDRKLFF. CDR3 DNA sequence: TGTGCCAGCAGACAGAAGGGACAGGGGGACCGAAAACTGTTTTTT.

This chain joins TRBV5-1 and TRBJ2-7; D is perhaps TRBD2 (6 bases). The CDR3 has 15 residues. The V end lost 4 bases, the J end lost 4 bases, and 18 bases lay between the germline ends. Germline assignment: CDR1 SGHRS and CDR2 YFSETQ. The DNA of the CDR3 is TGCGCCAGCAGCCCCGGGGTGGGGACTTCATACGAGCAGTACTTC. This gives the protein CASSPGVGTSYEQYF.

CDR3 DNA: TGTGCCAGCAGTTACTCGGGGACAGGGTGGGATGGCTACACCTTC. It is translated as CASSYSGTGWDGYTF. The V and J genes are TRBV6-5 and TRBJ1-2; 9 bases are shared with TRBD1. The CDR3 is made up of 15 amino acids. Germline V CDR1 and CDR2: MNHEY, SVGAGI. J gave up 6 bases and V 0 bases, and 5 bases lay outside the gene matches.

This chain connects TRBV10-2 to TRBJ1-5, with 9 nucleotides matching TRBD1. V lost 5 bases to trimming and J lost 11 bases; unmatched junction nucleotides: 10. CDR3 size: 14 residues. Germline-derived CDR1 and CDR2 are WSHSY and SAAADI. The chain's CDR3 is CASSSGQGGSAQHF. The DNA of the CDR3 is TGCGCCAGCAGTTCGGGACAGGGTGGAAGTGCCCAGCATTTT.

The CDR3 DNA reads as TGTGCCAGCAGGGTCCTTGCCGGGGAGCTGTTTTTT. It specifies CASRVLAGELFF. The rearrangement links TRBV28 to TRBJ2-2, with no clear D. V dropped 6 bases and J dropped 6 bases, with 8 bases sitting between them. Germline values: CDR1 MDHEN, CDR2 SYDVKM. The CDR3 is made up of 12 amino acids. Full variable domain (outside the CDR3, taken from reference TRBV28 and TRBJ2-2): DVKVTQSSRYLVKRTGEKVFLECVQDMDHENMFWYRQDPGLGLRLIYFSYDVKMKEKGDIPEGYSVSREKKERFSLILESASTNQTSMYLCASRVLAGELFFGEGSRLTVL.

This chain uses TRBV7-9 with TRBJ1-1; D might be TRBD1 (5 bases). This CDR3 has 13 residues. Trimming took off 6 bases at V and 4 bases at J, with 12 bases between the two ends. Germline V gene lookup returns CDR1 SEHNR and CDR2 FQNEAQ (reference sequence). The CDR3 loop reads CASRVGGPTEAFF. CDR3 in DNA: TGTGCCAGCAGGGTGGGGGGTCCCACTGAAGCTTTCTTT.

This clone showed up just once. The gene calls are TRBV29-1 and TRBJ1-1; 9 bases agree with TRBD1. V lost 1 base to trimming and J lost 2 bases; unmatched junction nucleotides: 8. The CDR3 is 16 amino acids. Germline CDR1 SQVTM, CDR2 ANQGSEA. As DNA, the CDR3 is TGCAGCGTTGAAGGACGCCGGGACAGGGTAAACACTGAAGCTTTCTTT. This gives the protein CSVEGRRDRVNTEAFF.

The chain joins TRBV20-1 to TRBJ2-4, with D perhaps TRBD2 (6 bases). CDR1 and CDR2 (germline): DFQATT, SNEGSKA (reference sequence). V lost 2 bases to trimming and J lost 8 bases, with 7 bases between them. CDR3 length equals 11 residues. The CDR3 region is CSARWRDIQYF. Written as DNA, the CDR3 is TGCAGTGCTAGATGGAGGGACATTCAGTACTTC.

The V call is TRBV19, the J call TRBJ1-5; 10 positions match TRBD1. V lost 4 bases to trimming and J lost 3 bases; unmatched junction nucleotides: 9. Germline V lookup: CDR1 LNHDA, CDR2 SQIVND (reference sequence). The CDR3 totals 17 residues. The CDR3 sequence: CASSTLSGTGANQPQHF. For the CDR3, the DNA is TGTGCCAGTAGTACCCTTTCCGGGACAGGGGCCAATCAGCCCCAGCATTTT.

This clone was observed once. The chain links TRBV5-6 to TRBJ2-6; D ambiguous. The CDR3 is 15 residues long. Germline-derived CDR1 and CDR2 are SGHDT and YYEEEE. V lost 3 bases to trimming and J lost 2 bases, with 9 bases between them. As DNA, the CDR3 is TGTGCCAGCAGCTCACGGATTACTGGGGCCAACGTCCTGACTTTC. Translated: CASSSRITGANVLTF.

For this clone: A far larger clone differs by one base, so this is likely a read error. Other DNA sequences in this specimen translate into the identical CDR3. The genes are TRBV7-9 and TRBJ1-1; unclear D gene. Germline values: CDR1 SEHNR, CDR2 FQNEAQ (reference sequence). Trimming removed 2 bases from V and 3 bases from J, with 1 base in between. There are 11 residues in the CDR3. CDR3: CASSLYTEAFF. The CDR3 region has the DNA TGTGCCAGCAGCTTATACACTGAAGCTTTCTTT.

J is TRBJ2-6 and V is TRBV19; no definite D call. CDR3 length equals 15 residues. Germline V gene lookup returns CDR1 LNHDA and CDR2 SQIVND (reference sequence). Trimming cost V 6 bases and J 2 bases, with 11 bases left between them. The CDR3 loop reads CASSNPEAGANVLTF. DNA for the CDR3: TGTGCCAGTAGCAATCCCGAGGCTGGGGCCAACGTCCTGACTTTC.

The genes are TRBV6-1 and TRBJ1-5; no clear D. V was trimmed by 7 bases and J by 3 bases, leaving 16 bases between them. The germline CDR1 and CDR2 sequences are MNHNS and SASEGT. The CDR3 loop spans 15 amino acids. The CDR3 nucleotides are TGTGCCAGCACCAATGGGCCCGAAGCCAATCAGCCCCAGCATTTT. This gives the protein CASTNGPEANQPQHF.

J is TRBJ2-7 and V is TRBV5-4, with 8 bases that match TRBD2. The CDR3 extends over 14 amino acids. Germline-derived CDR1 and CDR2 are SGHNT and YYREEE (reference sequence). The junction had 5 bases not matched to a gene; V was cut back by 0 bases and J by 6 bases. Written as DNA, the CDR3 is TGTGCCAGCAGCTTGGCAGCGGGAGTTGGCGAGCAGTACTTC. It codes for CASSLAAGVGEQYF.

This clone turned up a few times. The chain employs TRBV2 and TRBJ2-7, with D perhaps being TRBD1 or TRBD2 (5 bases each). The germline V gene encodes CDR1 SNHLY and CDR2 FYNNEI. CDR3 length: 14 residues. V lost 0 bases, J lost 10 bases, and 16 bases lay in between. CDR3 sequence reads: CASSEAWDEAEQYF. The DNA of the CDR3 is TGTGCCAGCAGTGAAGCGTGGGACGAGGCGGAACAGTACTTC. Based on the CDR3 plus reference TRBV2 and TRBJ2-7, the full variable domain is EPEVTQTPSHQVTQMGQEVILRCVPISNHLYFYWYRQILGQKVEFLVSFYNNEISEKSEIFDDQFSVERPDGSNFTLKIRSTKLEDSAMYFCASSEAWDEAEQYFGPGTRLTVT.

This clone was picked up one time. The gene calls are TRBV7-2 and TRBJ2-1, with a weak D call TRBD1 (6 bases). Germline CDR1 is SGHTA and CDR2 is FQGNSA. This CDR3 has 17 residues. Trimming took off 5 bases at V and 7 bases at J, with 24 bases between the two ends. The CDR3 DNA is TGTGCCAGCAGCCAAACATCGAGGGGGTGGAATAGGAATGAGCAGTTCTTC. It translates to CASSQTSRGWNRNEQFF.

CDR3 sequence reads: CASSVGPSIGNYGYTF. CDR3 in DNA: TGTGCCAGCAGCGTAGGCCCCTCGATAGGGAACTATGGCTACACCTTC. The chain carries TRBV9 and TRBJ1-2; D gene unclear. CDR1 and CDR2 from the germline V gene are SGDLS and YYNGEE. This CDR3 contains 16 residues. V was clipped by 0 bases and J by 2 bases, with 14 bases between them.

The chain links TRBV28 to TRBJ2-7; TRBD2 aligns across 9 bases. The J segment lost 0 bases and the V segment lost 4 bases, leaving 4 bases of the junction unmatched. The CDR3 totals 15 residues. Germline V gives CDR1 MDHEN, CDR2 SYDVKM. The CDR3 here is CASSSSGMISYEQYF. The CDR3 bases are TGTGCCAGCAGTTCTAGCGGGATGATCTCCTACGAGCAGTACTTC.

The V gene is TRBV14, the J gene TRBJ2-5; no clear D gene. The CDR3 is 12 residues long. Trimming took 1 base from V and 5 from J, leaving 5 bases between them. Per germline, CDR1 SGHDN and CDR2 FVKESK. The CDR3 DNA follows: TGTGCCAGCAGCCAAGGGCCCGAGACCCAGTACTTC. Residues: CASSQGPETQYF.